This T cell receptor (beta chain) was profiled in a study of T cell clonality in common variable immunodeficiency (dated by TCRdb to 2014 to 2015). Beyond this particular receptor, the publication reports: TCRbeta clonality was higher in CVID subjects than in healthy controls (t-test p = 0.018), and the increase was most characteristic of about a third of subjects. Reportedly, TCRbeta sequences from CVID had fewer deletions and N-nucleotide insertions, and highly modified clones with 13 or more V deletions were absent from CVID. The authors noted that sequencing repertoires of T cell subpopulations would be needed to clarify what caused the increased clonality in CVID. Fewer TCRbeta clones were shared among CVID subjects than among healthy controls (p < 0.0001). Although equal DNA input was used, an average of about 75,000 unique sequences per sample was obtained for controls, compared with approximately 30,000 for CVID samples. Differences among patients in the CVID cohort limited the correlations between repertoire features and clinical complications.

This clone was detected ten times or more. Its antigen is currently not known. One junction end disagrees with the germline gene, perhaps due to a read error. Predominantly Caucasian heritage was noted among both the CVID patients and the healthy controls. From each donor, about 4.5 to 9 ml of heparinized peripheral whole blood was collected. Genomic DNA from adults with common variable immune deficiency (CVID) and from healthy adult controls was used to sequence TCRbeta CDR3 repertoires. There were roughly 22 healthy adult volunteers in the control group (approximately 12 female and 10 or so male), ranging in age from roughly 20 to 70 years, with a mean age of roughly 35. To isolate peripheral blood mononuclear cells, diluted blood was subjected to density centrifugation over Hypaque 1077 or Ficoll-Paque. Genomic DNA was obtained from unsorted mononuclear cells through either Qiagen column purification or a centrifugation-based method.

CVID samples and control samples contributed equivalent amounts of genomic DNA as sequencing input. For every sample, a 60 bp segment covering the rearranged TCRbeta CDR3 region was amplified and then sequenced. TCRbeta amplification used the immunoSEQ assay, a bias-corrected multiplex PCR with high-throughput sequencing. The original methods were these. Every unique nucleotide sequence counted as a clone and was annotated with V, D and J genes, copy number and frequency. Sequences were labeled productive if in frame, and non-productive if out of frame or containing stop codons. As previously described, clonality was computed from Shannon's entropy. The predicted amino acid sequences of productive clones were used to derive mean CDR3 Kyte-Doolittle hydropathy. Using the R hclust function, scaled V gene usage was clustered hierarchically with Manhattan distance and complete linkage. Sharing of clones by CDR3 amino acid sequence was evaluated by resampling 12 repertoires per group over 100 rounds. The repertoires were searched for approximately 73 published EBV-specific and 245 published CMV-specific TCRbeta sequences. Analysis left out two CVID samples that produced under 10,000 sequences, so 42 CVID repertoires remained. The table was pulled from immuneACCESS by TCRdb, which kept in-frame rearrangements only. Such tables lose some clones; where checked, under half of the loss comes from unresolved V genes, and the rest has no known cause. Clone size and V and J calls were adopted from that table, with D and trimming inferred from the DNA. The table records tens of thousands of clones for this sample, and not one of them appears only once. Of the sample, 0.8% falls within the top ten clones.

The sample comprised peripheral blood mononuclear cells. This TCR derives from a person aged 18 to 75 in good health.

CDR3 DNA, as far as it was read: TGCAGCGCCGAGGGGTCAGGGAACACCGGCGAG. The translation is CSAEGSGNTGE. From start to end, the CDR3 is CSAEGSGNTGELFF. The rearrangement combines TRBV29-1 with TRBJ2-2; the D call is possibly TRBD1 or TRBD2, each sharing 5 bases. The read finishes 3 residues shy of the CDR3 end, and the germline J gene is used to complete it. The germline V gene specifies SQVTM as CDR1 and ANQGSEA as CDR2. Measured from the cysteine to the phenylalanine, the CDR3 is 14 residues long. The 33 bases shown cover part of the CDR3, and their frame starts at base 1.